The next 24 T cell receptor beta chains were all read from a single sample in a study of T cells in Graves' hyperthyroidism and ophthalmopathy. TCR beta CDR3 sequences were amplified from RNA transcripts. The HTBI primer set drove a first-round RT-PCR of the TCR CDR3. Using its own MiXCR run on the multiplex PCR reads, TCRdb lists one record per CDR3 protein. The sample holds around 600,000 distinct CDR3 sequences; approximately 15% are singletons and the top ten take over 6%. The sequencing sample was made of blood. These TCRs come from a woman aged 18 to 35 with Graves' ophthalmopathy.

This clonotype was observed a few times. The CDR3 bases are TGTGCCAGCAGTGACCCGGTTCGGACGGGAGGACCGGACGGGGAGCTGTTTTTT. Translation gives CASSDPVRTGGPDGELFF. The rearrangement uses TRBV6-4 and TRBJ2-2, with TRBD2 identical over 7 bases. Germline loops: CDR1 MRHNA, CDR2 SNTAGT. Losses at the gene ends were 2 bases for V and 7 bases for J; bases not matched to a gene: 16. The CDR3 has 18 residues.

This clonotype was found a few times. This chain connects TRBV6-2 or TRBV6-3 to TRBJ2-2, with 8 bases aligning to TRBD1. The V gene end was trimmed by 5 bases and the J gene end by 8 bases; junction bases not matched to a gene: 13. The germline gives CDR1 MNHEY, CDR2 SVGEGT. This CDR3 has 16 amino acids. For the CDR3, the DNA is TGTGCCAGCAGTCAGGGGGCCACAGGCAATGGAGGGGAGCTGTTTTTT. Translating gives CASSQGATGNGGELFF.

In its sample, this clonotype was seen many times. The chain recombines TRBV7-9 with TRBJ2-1; D call uncertain. V was cut by 5 bases and J by 5 bases, with 10 bases left in between. In germline, CDR1 is SEHNR, CDR2 FQNEAQ (reference sequence). This CDR3 region has 13 residues. The CDR3 nucleotides read TGTGCCAGCAGCCCGCTTACCGACAATGAGCAGTTCTTC. It encodes CASSPLTDNEQFF.

Comment on this clonotype: A much larger clone is a single base away; this may be a read error. The chain combines TRBV28 with TRBJ2-7, with TRBD1 matching over 7 bases. CDR1 is MDHEN, CDR2 SYDVKM, per germline. This CDR3 is 13 amino acids long. CDR3 coding DNA: TGTGCCACCAGTAATCGGGACAGCTACGAGCAGTACTTC. As protein: CATSNRDSYEQYF. Combining the CDR3 with reference TRBV28 and TRBJ2-7 gives the whole variable domain DVKVTQSSRYLVKRTGEKVFLECVQDMDHENMFWYRQDPGLGLRLIYFSYDVKMKEKGDIPEGYSVSREKKERFSLILESASTNQTSMYLCATSNRDSYEQYFGPGTRLTVT.

V usage is TRBV5-6 and J usage is TRBJ2-3, with TRBD1 matching 7 bases. There are 16 residues in the CDR3. With V trimmed by 4 bases and J by 0 bases, 8 bases remained unmatched. CDR1 is SGHDT, CDR2 YYEEEE, per germline. The CDR3 DNA follows: TGTGCCAGCAGCAGATGGACAGGAGCTAGCACAGATACGCAGTATTTT. Translation: CASSRWTGASTDTQYF.

This clonotype has ten or more counts. The rearrangement links TRBV7-9 to TRBJ2-1, with D possibly being TRBD1 or TRBD2 (5 bases each). This CDR3 region has 15 residues. V lost 5 bases, J lost 4 bases, and 15 bases lay in between. CDR1 is SEHNR, CDR2 FQNEAQ, per germline (reference sequence). The CDR3, as DNA: TGTGCCAGCAGCCTCGGGACGCCGCAATACAATGAGCAGTTCTTC. This encodes CASSLGTPQYNEQFF. The complete variable domain, with remaining parts taken from reference TRBV7-9 and TRBJ2-1, reads DTGVSQNPRHKITKRGQNVTFRCDPISEHNRLYWYRQTLGQGPEFLTYFQNEAQLEKSRLLSDRFSAERPKGSFSTLEIQRTEQGDSAMYLCASSLGTPQYNEQFFGPGTRLTVL.

This clonotype was detected a few times. The chain carries TRBV7-9 and TRBJ2-7; tentative D call: TRBD1 (6 bases). Trimming took off 1 base at V and 5 bases at J, with 12 bases between the two ends. CDR3 size: 14 residues. From germline, CDR1 is SEHNR and CDR2 FQNEAQ (reference sequence). CDR3 amino acids: CASSLVGRGNEQYF. As DNA, the CDR3 is TGTGCCAGCAGCTTAGTAGGCAGGGGAAACGAGCAGTACTTC.

This clonotype has a count of ten or more. This chain uses TRBV30 with TRBJ2-1; 8 nucleotides agree with TRBD2. With V trimmed by 4 bases and J by 4 bases, 6 bases remained unmatched. The CDR3 runs to 14 residues. Germline values: CDR1 GTSNPN, CDR2 SVGIG (reference sequence). The CDR3 DNA sequence: TGTGCCTGGAAGCGGGAGATGGCTTACAATGAGCAGTTCTTC. Protein: CAWKREMAYNEQFF.

This clonotype came up many times. V is TRBV27 and J is TRBJ2-3, with D hard to call. Germline CDR1 reads MNHEY; CDR2 reads SMNVEV (reference sequence). The CDR3 consists of 17 residues. V lost 1 base, J lost 2 bases, and 16 bases lay in between. The CDR3 DNA follows: TGTGCCAGCAGTTTATTGTTACTAAACGGGCTCACAGATACGCAGTATTTT. Its protein product is CASSLLLLNGLTDTQYF.

This clonotype was counted many times. V is TRBV7-2 and J is TRBJ2-5; perhaps TRBD1 as D (5 bases). V lost 5 bases and J 4 bases, leaving 11 bases between the germline ends. Germline lookup yields CDR1 SGHTA and CDR2 FQGNSA. The length of the CDR3 is 13 residues. The CDR3 region has the DNA TGTGCCAGCAGCCCAGGGTTGCCAGAGACCCAGTACTTC. Protein product: CASSPGLPETQYF.

This clonotype was found a few times. The chain combines TRBV12-3 or TRBV12-4 with TRBJ1-4; D might be TRBD1 (6 bases). The V end was cut by 6 bases, the J end by 7 bases, with 15 bases between. The CDR3 length is 14 residues. As DNA, the CDR3 is TGTGCCAGCAGCCCTGAAGGGGGGTTTGAAAAACTGTTTTTT. Its translation: CASSPEGGFEKLFF.

This clonotype was seen at least ten times. J is TRBJ1-2 and V is TRBV12-3 or TRBV12-4; D unresolved. V was shortened by 8 bases and J by 4 bases, with 8 bases between the two germline ends. This CDR3 comprises 11 residues. In nucleotides, the CDR3 is TGTGCCAGCCGGAATTTCTATGGCTACACCTTC. Amino acids: CASRNFYGYTF.

This clonotype was counted many times. The V gene is TRBV7-2, the J gene TRBJ2-3; 12 bases fit TRBD2. V shed 6 bases, J shed 4 bases, and the junction held 5 bases outside the gene matches. The germline gives CDR1 SGHTA, CDR2 FQGNSA. The CDR3 covers 15 residues. In nucleotides, the CDR3 is TGTGCCAGCAGTCAGACTAGCGGGAGTGCAGATACGCAGTATTTT. This encodes CASSQTSGSADTQYF.

The chain joins TRBV6-1 to TRBJ2-1; the D gene is possibly TRBD1 (6 bases). This CDR3 is built from 13 residues. V was shortened by 6 bases and J by 5 bases, with 11 bases between the two germline ends. CDR1 is MNHNS, CDR2 SASEGT, per germline. Here the CDR3 reads CASSHGQNNEQFF. The CDR3 coding sequence is TGTGCCAGCAGCCATGGACAGAACAATGAGCAGTTCTTC.

This chain connects TRBV24-1 to TRBJ1-3; 8 nucleotides align to TRBD1. V was clipped by 9 bases and J by 4 bases; unmatched bases: 7. The germline CDR1 and CDR2 sequences are KGHDR and SFDVKD. There are 14 residues in the CDR3. The CDR3 region is CATPPGGAGNTIYF. The CDR3, as DNA: TGTGCCACCCCCCCAGGGGGCGCCGGAAACACCATATATTTT.

This clonotype was detected many times. The chain carries TRBV12-3 or TRBV12-4 and TRBJ1-5, with 7 positions matching TRBD1. CDR3 length: 15 residues. V was clipped by 5 bases and J by 4 bases; unmatched bases: 8. The CDR3 spells CASSADRALNQPQHF. The CDR3 DNA is TGTGCCAGCAGTGCCGACAGGGCCCTAAATCAGCCCCAGCATTTT.

This clonotype was seen at least ten times. The rearrangement links TRBV28 to TRBJ2-7; D possibly uses TRBD1 or TRBD2 (6 bases each). V gave up 5 bases and J gave up 6 bases, with 20 bases separating them. The germline CDR1 and CDR2 sequences are MDHEN and SYDVKM. CDR3 length: 15 amino acids. The CDR3 protein is CASSLGSGGDTEQYF. Written as DNA, the CDR3 is TGTGCCAGCAGTCTGGGTTCGGGCGGGGACACCGAGCAGTACTTC. The full variable domain, completed using reference TRBV28 and TRBJ2-7, is DVKVTQSSRYLVKRTGEKVFLECVQDMDHENMFWYRQDPGLGLRLIYFSYDVKMKEKGDIPEGYSVSREKKERFSLILESASTNQTSMYLCASSLGSGGDTEQYFGPGTRLTVT.

This clonotype was picked up a small number of times. The chain combines TRBV6-2 or TRBV6-3 with TRBJ2-7, with TRBD2 matching 7 bases. The CDR3 extends over 15 amino acids. Germline CDR1 and CDR2: MNHEY and SVGEGT. Trimming took 2 bases from V and 2 from J; bases not matched to a gene: 6. The CDR3 region has the DNA TGTGCCAGCAGTTACGGGGGGGTAAGGACCTACGAGCAGTACTTC. This encodes CASSYGGVRTYEQYF.

V gene TRBV20-1 combines with J gene TRBJ2-7; 11 nucleotides agree with TRBD1. Trimming took 0 bases from V and 2 from J; bases not matched to a gene: 9. The CDR3 loop spans 17 amino acids. The germline V gene has CDR1 DFQATT and CDR2 SNEGSKA (reference sequence). CDR3 protein: CSARDRRGGQGAYEQYF. The CDR3 DNA sequence: TGCAGTGCTAGAGATCGTCGGGGGGGACAGGGGGCCTACGAGCAGTACTTC.

There are a few counts of this clonotype. The V and J genes are TRBV12-3 or TRBV12-4 and TRBJ2-2; D not certain. Trimming pared 5 bases from V and 3 bases from J, leaving 13 bases between. This CDR3 has 15 residues. The CDR3 coding sequence is TGTGCCAGCAGTACGTCCCAGTCTTACACCGGGGAGCTGTTTTTT. Amino acid sequence: CASSTSQSYTGELFF.

The chain links TRBV20-1 to TRBJ1-2; D not resolved. Trimming took 6 bases from V and 2 from J, leaving 7 bases between them. The length of the CDR3 is 11 residues. Germline lookup yields CDR1 DFQATT and CDR2 SNEGSKA (reference sequence). Here the CDR3 reads CSAQKNYGYTF. As DNA, the CDR3 is TGCAGTGCACAGAAAAACTATGGCTACACCTTC.

This clonotype has a count of ten or more. The chain combines TRBV28 with TRBJ2-1; TRBD2 agrees at 9 bases. The germline V gene encodes CDR1 MDHEN and CDR2 SYDVKM. V trimming: 4 bases; J trimming: 6 bases; junction bases outside the gene matches: 13. The CDR3 is made up of 17 amino acids. The CDR3 coding sequence is TGTGCCAGCAGTTCCTTAGCGGGAGTAGTGCTGGGCAATGAGCAGTTCTTC. Amino acids: CASSSLAGVVLGNEQFF. Combining the CDR3 with reference TRBV28 and TRBJ2-1 gives the whole variable domain DVKVTQSSRYLVKRTGEKVFLECVQDMDHENMFWYRQDPGLGLRLIYFSYDVKMKEKGDIPEGYSVSREKKERFSLILESASTNQTSMYLCASSSLAGVVLGNEQFFGPGTRLTVL.

A remark on this clonotype: A read error may be the cause here, since a much bigger clone is one base away. The J gene is TRBJ1-5, the V gene TRBV27, with D tentatively TRBD1 (5 bases). This CDR3 region has 15 residues. Germline CDR1 MNHEY, CDR2 SMNVEV (reference sequence). The CDR3 region is CASRGGVGSNQPRHF. CDR3 coding DNA: TGTGCCAGCAGGGGGGGGGTCGGTAGCAATCAGCCCCGGCATTTT.

This clonotype was seen more than once but under ten times. V usage is TRBV20-1 and J usage is TRBJ1-2; D not certain. With 2 bases removed from V and 4 bases from J, the gap between germline ends came to 17 bases. The CDR3 consists of 15 residues. Germline V gene sequence: CDR1 DFQATT, CDR2 SNEGSKA (reference sequence). For the CDR3, the DNA is TGCAGTGCTAGATCACACCTTCGTACTCGCTATGGCTACACCTTC. It encodes CSARSHLRTRYGYTF.